This note documents a single T cell receptor (beta chain) sequence. These data belong to a study of blood T cell repertoires in COVID-19. On the study more broadly: From T cells, B-cell-depleted T cells, or PBMCs came the material, which was cDNA or gDNA.

V was cut by 9 bases and J by 0 bases, with 17 bases left in between. CDR3 length: 15 amino acids. In germline, CDR1 is MNHEY, CDR2 SVGAGI. Repertoires were generated with immunoSEQ multiplex PCR, while TCRdb's copy carries only in-frame clones and drops some. This table has 200,000 to 250,000 clones, roughly 84% appearing once. The sample taken for sequencing was peripheral blood. The TCR was taken from a woman of 80 years or more with acute or convalescent COVID-19. This chain joins TRBV6-5 and TRBJ1-1; no definite D call. The CDR3 DNA reads TGTGCCAGTCACAATTCCAGACACCTGAACACTGAAGCTTTCTTT. Translation gives CASHNSRHLNTEAFF.